This T cell receptor (beta chain) was observed in a study of siplizumab effects on memory and regulatory T cells. General study points: Fewer alloreactive sequences mapped to unstimulated CD4+ memory cells under siplizumab. To unstimulated subsets, only a minor fraction of alloreactive clones could be mapped. Proliferating CD4+ or CD8+ clones, roughly 75-95% of them, lacked an assignable naive or memory phenotype. Proliferating siplizumab-culture Tregs lacked confirmation of suppressive function.

Note on this clone: The antigen is not known.

Some clones are missing from TCRdb's copy, which holds only in-frame ones; the method was immunoSEQ multiplex PCR. The table records approximately 94,000 clones, approximately 93% of them present only once. CDR1 and CDR2 (germline): SGHTS, YDEGEE. V was trimmed by 0 bases and J by 2 bases, leaving 12 bases between them. This CDR3 region has 16 residues. The receptor was derived from a human donor in good health. Sample: CD8+ T cells sorted from blood. V is TRBV5-8 and J is TRBJ2-1, with a tentative D call TRBD1 (5 bases). The CDR3 is CASSLEPLRAYNEQFF. The CDR3 DNA is TGTGCCAGCAGCTTGGAACCCCTCAGGGCCTACAATGAGCAGTTCTTC.